This record looks at one T cell receptor beta chain sequence and its context. This sample was taken from a study of chemoradiotherapy in HPV16-positive cancers. About the study: A couple of HPV16-positive patients' cells yielded candidate HPV-specific clones and common motifs.

Repeated repertoire sampling spanned the course of chemoradiotherapy. Clones were read by immunoSEQ multiplex PCR, and TCRdb kept only the in-frame ones, dropping some. The repertoire holds around 3,000 clones, with roughly 90% as singletons. V lost 4 bases to trimming and J lost 4 bases, with 21 bases between them. The V gene's germline CDR1 is SGHRS and CDR2 YFSETQ. This CDR3 is built from 16 residues. This rearrangement joins TRBV5-1 to TRBJ2-7; a weak D match, TRBD1 (6 bases). Sample: tumor tissue, taken from a patient who underwent chemoradiotherapy. This clonotype originated in a human donor with HPV-associated anogenital cancer. The CDR3 reads CASSPSGTPRPYEQYF. DNA of the CDR3: TGCGCCAGCAGCCCTTCAGGGACACCGAGGCCTTACGAGCAGTACTTC.